The subject of this entry is one T cell receptor beta chain. This sample is drawn from a study of OX40 agonist ivuxolimab in advanced cancers. This table comes from immunoSEQ multiplex PCR, and its TCRdb copy is limited to in-frame clones, with some not included. In the table there are 50,000 to 65,000 clones, 70% to 90% of which are singletons. The V gene's germline CDR1 is SGHVS and CDR2 FQNEAQ. Trimming took off 5 bases at V and 2 bases at J, with 10 bases between the two ends. The CDR3 is 14 amino acids. V gene TRBV7-8 combines with J gene TRBJ1-3; D gene uncertain. The receptor's source is an adult with an advanced solid tumor such as melanoma, head and neck, liver or kidney cancer. Sequenced here: CD4+ or CD8+ T cells sorted from blood, sampled in a trial of the OX40 agonist ivuxolimab. The CDR3 DNA sequence: TGTGCCAGCAGCCCAAGACGGACTGGAAACACCATATATTTT. Its protein is CASSPRRTGNTIYF.